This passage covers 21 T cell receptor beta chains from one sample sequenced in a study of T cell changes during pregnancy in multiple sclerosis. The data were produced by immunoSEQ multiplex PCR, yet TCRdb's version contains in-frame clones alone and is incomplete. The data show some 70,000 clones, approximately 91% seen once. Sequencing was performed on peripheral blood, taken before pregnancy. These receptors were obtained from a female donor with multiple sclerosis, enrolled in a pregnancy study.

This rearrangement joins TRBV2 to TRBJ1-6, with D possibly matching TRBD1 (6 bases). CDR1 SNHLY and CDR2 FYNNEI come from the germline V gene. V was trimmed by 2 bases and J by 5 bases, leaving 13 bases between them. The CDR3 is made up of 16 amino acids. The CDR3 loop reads CASSEYGQGNNSPLHF. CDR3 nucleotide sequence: TGTGCCAGCAGTGAATATGGGCAGGGGAATAATTCACCCCTCCACTTT.

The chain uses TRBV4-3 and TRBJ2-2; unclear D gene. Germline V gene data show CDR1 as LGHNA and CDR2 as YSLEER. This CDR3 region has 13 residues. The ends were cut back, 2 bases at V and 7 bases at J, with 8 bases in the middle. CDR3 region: CASSQTRIGELFF. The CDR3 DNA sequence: TGCGCCAGCAGCCAAACGCGGATCGGGGAGCTGTTTTTT.

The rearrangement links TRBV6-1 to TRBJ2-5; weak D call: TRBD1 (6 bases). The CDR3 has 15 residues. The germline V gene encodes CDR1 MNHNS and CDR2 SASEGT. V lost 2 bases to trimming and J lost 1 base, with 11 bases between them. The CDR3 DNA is TGTGCCAGCAGTGAATCTACAGGGACCCAAGAGACCCAGTACTTC. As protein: CASSESTGTQETQYF.

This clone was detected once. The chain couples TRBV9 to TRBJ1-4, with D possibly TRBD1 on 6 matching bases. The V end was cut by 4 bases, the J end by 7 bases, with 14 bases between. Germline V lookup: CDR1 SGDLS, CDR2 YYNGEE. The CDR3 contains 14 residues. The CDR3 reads CASSPSGTPEKLFF. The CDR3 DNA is TGTGCCAGCAGCCCGTCCGGGACACCTGAAAAACTGTTTTTT.

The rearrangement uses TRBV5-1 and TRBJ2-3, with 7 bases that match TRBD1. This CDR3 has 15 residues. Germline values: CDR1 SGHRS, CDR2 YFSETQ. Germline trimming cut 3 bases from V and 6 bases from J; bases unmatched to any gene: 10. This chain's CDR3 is CASSSRQGSRDTQYF. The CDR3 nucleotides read TGCGCCAGCAGCTCCCGACAGGGATCTAGGGATACGCAGTATTTT. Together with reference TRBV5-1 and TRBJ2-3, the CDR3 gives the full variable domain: KAGVTQTPRYLIKTRGQQVTLSCSPISGHRSVSWYQQTPGQGLQFLFEYFSETQRNKGNFPGRFSGRQFSNSRSEMNVSTLELGDSALYLCASSSRQGSRDTQYFGPGTRLTVL.

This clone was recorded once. Here the CDR3 DNA reads TGTGCCAGCAGCGTAGACCCAGGGGTAGGCACCGGGGAGCTGTTTTTT. Translated: CASSVDPGVGTGELFF. This rearrangement joins TRBV9 to TRBJ2-2, with D perhaps TRBD1 (6 bases). Germline lookup yields CDR1 SGDLS and CDR2 YYNGEE. The CDR3 consists of 16 residues. Trimming removed 0 bases at V and 4 bases at J, with 13 bases between.

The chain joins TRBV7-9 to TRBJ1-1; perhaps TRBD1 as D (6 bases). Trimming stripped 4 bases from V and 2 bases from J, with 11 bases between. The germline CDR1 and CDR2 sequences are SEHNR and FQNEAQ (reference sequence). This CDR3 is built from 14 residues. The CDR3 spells CASSSGTKNTEAFF. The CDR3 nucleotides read TGTGCCAGCAGCTCCGGGACAAAAAACACTGAAGCTTTCTTT.

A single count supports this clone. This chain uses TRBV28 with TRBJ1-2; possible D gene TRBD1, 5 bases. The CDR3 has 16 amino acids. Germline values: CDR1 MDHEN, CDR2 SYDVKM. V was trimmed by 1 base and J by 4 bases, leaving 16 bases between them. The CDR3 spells CASSLLGGRGFYGYTF. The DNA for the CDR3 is TGTGCCAGCAGTTTATTGGGGGGACGAGGATTCTATGGCTACACCTTC.

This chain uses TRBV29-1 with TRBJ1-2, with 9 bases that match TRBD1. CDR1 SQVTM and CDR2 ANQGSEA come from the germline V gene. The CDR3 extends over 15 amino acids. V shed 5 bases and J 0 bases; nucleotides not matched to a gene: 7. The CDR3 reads CSVQGTGPSNYGYTF. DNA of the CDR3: TGCAGCGTTCAGGGGACAGGGCCCTCTAACTATGGCTACACCTTC.

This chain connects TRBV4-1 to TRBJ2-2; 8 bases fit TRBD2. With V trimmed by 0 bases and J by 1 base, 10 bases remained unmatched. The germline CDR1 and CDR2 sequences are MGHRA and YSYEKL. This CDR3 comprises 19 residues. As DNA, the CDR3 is TGCGCCAGCAGCCAAGATCTTTTCGGACTAGCCAAGAACACCGGGGAGCTGTTTTTT. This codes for CASSQDLFGLAKNTGELFF.

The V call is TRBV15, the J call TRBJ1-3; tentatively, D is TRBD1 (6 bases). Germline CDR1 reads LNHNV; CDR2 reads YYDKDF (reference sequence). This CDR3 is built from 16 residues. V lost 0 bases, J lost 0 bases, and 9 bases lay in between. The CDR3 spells CATSRDDRRSGNTIYF. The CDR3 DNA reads TGTGCCACCAGCAGAGACGACAGGCGCTCTGGAAACACCATATATTTT.

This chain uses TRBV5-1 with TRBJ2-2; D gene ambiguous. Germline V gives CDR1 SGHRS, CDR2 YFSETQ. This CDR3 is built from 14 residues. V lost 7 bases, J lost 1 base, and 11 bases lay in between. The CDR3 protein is CASESSGNTGELFF. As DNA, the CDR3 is TGCGCCAGCGAAAGTTCGGGGAACACCGGGGAGCTGTTTTTT.

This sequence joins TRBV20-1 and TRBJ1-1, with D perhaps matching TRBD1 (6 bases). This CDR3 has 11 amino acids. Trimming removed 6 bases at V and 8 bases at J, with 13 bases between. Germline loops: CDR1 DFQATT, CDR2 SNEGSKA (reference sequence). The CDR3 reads CSAEQGMEAFF. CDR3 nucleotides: TGCAGTGCCGAACAGGGAATGGAAGCTTTCTTT.

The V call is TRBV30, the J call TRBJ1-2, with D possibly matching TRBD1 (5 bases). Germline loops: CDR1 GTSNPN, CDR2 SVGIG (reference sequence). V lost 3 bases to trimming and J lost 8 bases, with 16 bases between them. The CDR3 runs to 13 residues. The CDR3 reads CAWSPWGQEGYTF. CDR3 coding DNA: TGTGCCTGGAGCCCATGGGGCCAGGAAGGCTACACCTTC. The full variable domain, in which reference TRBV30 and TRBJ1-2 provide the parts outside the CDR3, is SQTIHQWPATLVQPVGSPLSLECTVEGTSNPNLYWYRQAAGRGLQLLFYSVGIGQISSEVPQNLSASRPQDRQFILSSKKLLLSDSGFYLCAWSPWGQEGYTFGSGTRLTVV.

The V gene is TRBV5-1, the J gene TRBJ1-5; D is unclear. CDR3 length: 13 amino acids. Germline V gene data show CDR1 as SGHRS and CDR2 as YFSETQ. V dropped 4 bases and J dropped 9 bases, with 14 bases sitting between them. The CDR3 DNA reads TGCGCCAGCAGCACTGACGGCGGGAGGCCCCAGCATTTT. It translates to CASSTDGGRPQHF.

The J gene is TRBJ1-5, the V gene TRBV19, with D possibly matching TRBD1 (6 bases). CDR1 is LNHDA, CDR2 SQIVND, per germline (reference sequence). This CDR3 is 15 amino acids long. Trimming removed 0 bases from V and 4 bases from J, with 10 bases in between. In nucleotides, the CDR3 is TGTGCCAGTAGTATAGAGGGCAGGGGAAATCAGCCCCAGCATTTT. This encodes CASSIEGRGNQPQHF.

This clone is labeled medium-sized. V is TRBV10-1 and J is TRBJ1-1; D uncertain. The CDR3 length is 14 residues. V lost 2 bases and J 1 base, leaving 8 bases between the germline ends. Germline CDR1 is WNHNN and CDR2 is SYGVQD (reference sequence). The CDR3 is CASSEGGGNTEAFF. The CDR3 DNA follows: TGCGCCAGCAGTGAGGGCGGAGGGAACACTGAAGCTTTCTTT.

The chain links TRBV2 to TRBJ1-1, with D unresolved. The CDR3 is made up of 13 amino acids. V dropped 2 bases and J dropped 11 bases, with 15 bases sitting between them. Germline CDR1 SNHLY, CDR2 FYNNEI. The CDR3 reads CASSESVRGTAFF. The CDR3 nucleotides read TGTGCCAGCAGTGAATCGGTTCGAGGAACGGCTTTCTTT.

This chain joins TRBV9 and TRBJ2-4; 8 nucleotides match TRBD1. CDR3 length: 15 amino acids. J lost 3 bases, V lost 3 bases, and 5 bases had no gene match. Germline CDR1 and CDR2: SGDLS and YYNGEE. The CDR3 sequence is CASSAFGQGKNIQYF. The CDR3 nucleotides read TGTGCCAGCAGCGCCTTCGGACAGGGCAAAAACATTCAGTACTTC.

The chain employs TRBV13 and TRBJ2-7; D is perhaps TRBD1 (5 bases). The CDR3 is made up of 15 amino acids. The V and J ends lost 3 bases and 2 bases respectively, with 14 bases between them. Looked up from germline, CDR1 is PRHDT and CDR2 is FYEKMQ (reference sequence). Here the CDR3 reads CASSFGVTAAYEQYF. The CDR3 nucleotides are TGTGCCAGCAGCTTTGGCGTGACAGCCGCCTACGAGCAGTACTTC. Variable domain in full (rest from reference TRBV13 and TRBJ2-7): AAGVIQSPRHLIKEKRETATLKCYPIPRHDTVYWYQQGPGQDPQFLISFYEKMQSDKGSIPDRFSAQQFSDYHSELNMSSLELGDSALYFCASSFGVTAAYEQYFGPGTRLTVT.

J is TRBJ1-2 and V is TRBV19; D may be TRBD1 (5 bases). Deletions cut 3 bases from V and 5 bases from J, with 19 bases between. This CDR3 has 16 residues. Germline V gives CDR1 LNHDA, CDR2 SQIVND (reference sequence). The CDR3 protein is CASSISDTATFYGYTF. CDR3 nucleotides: TGTGCCAGTAGTATCTCGGACACGGCCACCTTTTATGGCTACACCTTC.